Shown below are 8 T cell receptor beta chains from a single sample sequenced in a study of a mutant IDH1 vaccine in newly diagnosed glioma. Time point described: baseline, week 1 (first vaccination visit). Treatment described: pre-vaccination baseline after standard-of-care therapy. Profiled with immunoSEQ multiplex PCR; TCRdb holds only in-frame clones, not every one. The sample holds tens of thousands of clones, about 86% seen once. Source: PBMCs, taken from a glioma patient treated with radiotherapy, temozolomide or both. Receptors originate from a man aged 25 to 45 with glioma.

The V call is TRBV18, the J call TRBJ2-5; 12 bases match TRBD1. V lost 5 bases and J lost 5; bases outside the gene matches: 6. This CDR3 has 15 amino acids. Germline values: CDR1 KGHSH, CDR2 LQKENI. The CDR3 region is CASSSSGTGGETQYF. In DNA, the CDR3 is TGTGCCAGCTCAAGCTCCGGGACAGGGGGCGAGACCCAGTACTTC.

This clone was picked up one time. This rearrangement joins TRBV2 to TRBJ2-1; D perhaps matches TRBD1 (5 bases). The length of the CDR3 is 13 residues. Germline CDR1 reads SNHLY; CDR2 reads FYNNEI. Deletions cut 6 bases from V and 5 bases from J, with 11 bases between. CDR3 sequence (DNA): TGTGCCAGCAGATTAACAGGTGACAATGAGCAGTTCTTC. This sequence encodes CASRLTGDNEQFF.

This chain joins TRBV4-2 and TRBJ2-1; D possibly corresponds to TRBD2 (6 bases). The V gene's germline CDR1 is LGHNA and CDR2 YNFKEQ. V dropped 2 bases and J dropped 9 bases, with 11 bases sitting between them. The CDR3 spans 13 residues. CDR3 DNA: TGTGCCAGCAGCCAAAGGGACTCCGCTGAGCAGTTCTTC. It yields the protein CASSQRDSAEQFF.

In this sample, this clone turned up once. The rearrangement joins TRBV7-9 to TRBJ2-7; D may be TRBD1 (5 bases). Germline V gives CDR1 SEHNR, CDR2 FQNEAQ (reference sequence). Trimming left V 3 bases short and J 7 bases short, with 16 bases between. The CDR3 is 14 residues long. CDR3 bases: TGTGCCAGCAGCTTTGGACACGGTTATTGGGAGCAGTACTTC. It encodes CASSFGHGYWEQYF.

J is TRBJ1-2 and V is TRBV28; TRBD1 agrees at 7 bases. CDR3 length equals 12 residues. In germline, CDR1 is MDHEN, CDR2 SYDVKM. The trim removed 10 bases at V and 2 bases at J, leaving 4 bases unmatched. This CDR3 reads CATEGQNYGYTF. DNA for the CDR3: TGTGCCACGGAGGGACAGAACTATGGCTACACCTTC.

The V call is TRBV11-2, the J call TRBJ1-6; a possible D gene is TRBD1 (6 bases). This CDR3 region has 17 residues. The V and J ends lost 4 bases and 7 bases respectively, with 20 bases between them. The germline V gene has CDR1 SGHAT and CDR2 FQNNGV. In DNA form, the CDR3 reads TGTGCCAGCAGCTCGACGACAGGAACCCGTTCAAATTCACCCCTCCACTTT. As protein: CASSSTTGTRSNSPLHF.

The rearrangement joins TRBV27 to TRBJ1-4; no reliable D call. The CDR3 length is 14 residues. The ends were cut back, 1 base at V and 3 bases at J, with 6 bases in the middle. From germline, CDR1 is MNHEY and CDR2 SMNVEV (reference sequence). The CDR3 loop is CASSLLRSNEKLFF. CDR3 DNA: TGTGCCAGCAGTTTATTAAGATCTAATGAAAAACTGTTTTTT. The full variable domain, with the rest looked up from reference TRBV27 and TRBJ1-4, is EAQVTQNPRYLITVTGKKLTVTCSQNMNHEYMSWYRQDPGLGLRQIYYSMNVEVTDKGDVPEGYKVSRKEKRNFPLILESPSPNQTSLYFCASSLLRSNEKLFFGSGTQLSVL.

The V and J genes are TRBV4-1 and TRBJ1-2; tentative D call: TRBD1 (5 bases). CDR1 and CDR2 (germline): MGHRA, YSYEKL. The ends were cut back, 2 bases at V and 4 bases at J, with 17 bases in the middle. This CDR3 contains 16 residues. The CDR3 sequence is CASSQSRGGTIYGYTF. CDR3 sequence (DNA): TGCGCCAGCAGCCAAAGCCGCGGGGGGACGATCTATGGCTACACCTTC.